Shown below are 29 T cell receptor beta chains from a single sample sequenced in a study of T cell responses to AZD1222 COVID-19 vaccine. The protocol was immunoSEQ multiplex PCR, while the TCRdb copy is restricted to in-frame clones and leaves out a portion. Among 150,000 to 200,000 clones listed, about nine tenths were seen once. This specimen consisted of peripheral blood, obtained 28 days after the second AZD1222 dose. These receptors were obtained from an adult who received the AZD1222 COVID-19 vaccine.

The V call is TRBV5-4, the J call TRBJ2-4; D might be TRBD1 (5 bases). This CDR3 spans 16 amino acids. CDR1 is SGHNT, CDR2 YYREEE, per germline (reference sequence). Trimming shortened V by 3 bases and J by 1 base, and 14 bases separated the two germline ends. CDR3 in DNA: TGTGCCAGCAGCTGGGGCGGTGGGGTGGCCAAAAACATTCAGTACTTC. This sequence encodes CASSWGGGVAKNIQYF.

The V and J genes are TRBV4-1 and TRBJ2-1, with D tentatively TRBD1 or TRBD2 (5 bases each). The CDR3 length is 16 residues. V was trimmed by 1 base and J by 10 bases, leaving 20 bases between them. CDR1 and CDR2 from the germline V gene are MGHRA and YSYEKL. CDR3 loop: CASSQVQGEMSGEQFF. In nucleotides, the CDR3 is TGCGCCAGCAGCCAAGTCCAGGGAGAGATGTCTGGGGAGCAGTTCTTC.

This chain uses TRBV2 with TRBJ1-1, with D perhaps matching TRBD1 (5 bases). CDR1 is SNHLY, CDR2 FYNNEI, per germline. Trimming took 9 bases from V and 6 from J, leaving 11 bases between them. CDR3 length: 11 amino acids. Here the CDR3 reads CASCLGAEAFF. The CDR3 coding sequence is TGTGCCAGTTGCTTGGGGGCTGAAGCTTTCTTT.

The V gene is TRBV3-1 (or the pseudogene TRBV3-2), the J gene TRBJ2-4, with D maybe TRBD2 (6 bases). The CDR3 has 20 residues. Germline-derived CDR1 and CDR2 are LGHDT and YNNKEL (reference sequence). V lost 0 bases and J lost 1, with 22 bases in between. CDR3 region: CASSQDGGRRPGRAKNIQYF. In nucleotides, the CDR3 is TGTGCCAGCAGCCAAGATGGGGGGAGGCGCCCAGGGCGGGCCAAAAACATTCAGTACTTC.

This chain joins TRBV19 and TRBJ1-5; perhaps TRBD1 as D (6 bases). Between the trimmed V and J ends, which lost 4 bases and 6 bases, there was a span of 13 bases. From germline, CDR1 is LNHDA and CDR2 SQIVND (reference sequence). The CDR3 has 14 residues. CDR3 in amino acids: CASSTTGNGQPQHF. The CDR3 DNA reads TGTGCCAGTAGTACCACAGGGAACGGTCAGCCCCAGCATTTT.

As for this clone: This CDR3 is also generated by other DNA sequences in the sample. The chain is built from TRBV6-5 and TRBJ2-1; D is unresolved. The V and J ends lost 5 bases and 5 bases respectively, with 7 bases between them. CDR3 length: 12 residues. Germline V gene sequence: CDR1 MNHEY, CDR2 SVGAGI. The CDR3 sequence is CASSKHNNEQFF. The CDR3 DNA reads TGTGCCAGCAGTAAGCATAACAATGAGCAGTTCTTC.

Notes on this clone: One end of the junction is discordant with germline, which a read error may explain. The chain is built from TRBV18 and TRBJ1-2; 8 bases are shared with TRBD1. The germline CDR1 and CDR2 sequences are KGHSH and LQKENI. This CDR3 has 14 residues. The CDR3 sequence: CASSEGQENYDYTF. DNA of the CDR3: TGTGCCAGCTCGGAGGGACAGGAGAACTATGACTACACCTTC.

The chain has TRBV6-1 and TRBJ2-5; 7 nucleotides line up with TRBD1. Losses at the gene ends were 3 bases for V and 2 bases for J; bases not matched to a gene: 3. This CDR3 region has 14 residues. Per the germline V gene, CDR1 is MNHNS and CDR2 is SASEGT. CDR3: CASSDPGQQETQYF. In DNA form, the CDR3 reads TGTGCCAGCAGTGACCCGGGACAGCAAGAGACCCAGTACTTC.

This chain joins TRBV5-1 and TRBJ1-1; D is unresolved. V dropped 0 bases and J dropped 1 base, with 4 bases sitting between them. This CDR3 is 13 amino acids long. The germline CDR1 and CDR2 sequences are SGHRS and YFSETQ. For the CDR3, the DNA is TGCGCCAGCAGCTTGGCACAGAACACTGAAGCTTTCTTT. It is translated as CASSLAQNTEAFF. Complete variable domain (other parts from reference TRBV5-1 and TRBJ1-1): KAGVTQTPRYLIKTRGQQVTLSCSPISGHRSVSWYQQTPGQGLQFLFEYFSETQRNKGNFPGRFSGRQFSNSRSEMNVSTLELGDSALYLCASSLAQNTEAFFGQGTRLTVV.

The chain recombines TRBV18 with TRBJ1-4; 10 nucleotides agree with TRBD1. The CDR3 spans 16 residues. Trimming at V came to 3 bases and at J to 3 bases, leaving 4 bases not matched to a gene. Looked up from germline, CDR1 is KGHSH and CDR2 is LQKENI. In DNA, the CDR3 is TGTGCCAGCTCACCCGGACAGGGGGTGGCTAATGAAAAACTGTTTTTT. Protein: CASSPGQGVANEKLFF.

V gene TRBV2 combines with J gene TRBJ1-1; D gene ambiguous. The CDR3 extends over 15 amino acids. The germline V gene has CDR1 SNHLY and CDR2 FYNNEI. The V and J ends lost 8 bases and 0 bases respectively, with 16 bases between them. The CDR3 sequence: CASSGFGVLNTEAFF. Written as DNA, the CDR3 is TGTGCCAGCTCCGGCTTCGGGGTCTTGAACACTGAAGCTTTCTTT.

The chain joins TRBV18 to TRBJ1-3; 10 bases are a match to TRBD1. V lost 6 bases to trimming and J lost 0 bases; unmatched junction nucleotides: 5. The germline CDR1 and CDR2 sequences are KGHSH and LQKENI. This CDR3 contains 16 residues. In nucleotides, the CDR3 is TGTGCCAGCTCGGGGACAGGGGCCCTCTCTGGAAACACCATATATTTT. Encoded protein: CASSGTGALSGNTIYF.

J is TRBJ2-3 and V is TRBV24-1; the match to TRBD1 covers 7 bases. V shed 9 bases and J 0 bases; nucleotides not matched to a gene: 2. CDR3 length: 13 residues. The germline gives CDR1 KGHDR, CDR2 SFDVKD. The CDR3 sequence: CATGQASTDTQYF. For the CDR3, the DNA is TGTGCCACCGGACAGGCCAGCACAGATACGCAGTATTTT.

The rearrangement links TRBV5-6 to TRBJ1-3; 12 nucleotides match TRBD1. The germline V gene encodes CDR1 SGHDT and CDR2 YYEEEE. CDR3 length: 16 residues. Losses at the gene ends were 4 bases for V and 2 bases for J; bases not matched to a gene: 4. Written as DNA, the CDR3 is TGTGCCAGCAGCCTTTGGGACAGGGGGCCTGGAAACACCATATATTTT. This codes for CASSLWDRGPGNTIYF.

The CDR3 region is CASTPRGRAGGNQPQHF. CDR3 bases: TGTGCCAGCACCCCCAGGGGCCGGGCGGGTGGCAATCAGCCCCAGCATTTT. The chain has TRBV7-8 and TRBJ1-5; D perhaps matches TRBD1 (6 bases). This CDR3 has 17 residues. The germline CDR1 and CDR2 sequences are SGHVS and FQNEAQ. V was cut by 7 bases and J by 2 bases, with 21 bases left in between. Looking up the rest from reference TRBV7-8 and TRBJ1-5 gives the full variable domain: GAGVSQSPRYKVAKRGQDVALRCDPISGHVSLFWYQQALGQGPEFLTYFQNEAQLDKSGLPSDRFFAERPEGSVSTLKIQRTQQEDSAVYLCASTPRGRAGGNQPQHFGDGTRLSIL.

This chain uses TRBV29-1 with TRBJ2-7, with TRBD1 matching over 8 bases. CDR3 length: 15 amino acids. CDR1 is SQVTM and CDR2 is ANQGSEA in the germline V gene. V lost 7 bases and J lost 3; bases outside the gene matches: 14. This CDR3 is CSAGARGQASYEQYF. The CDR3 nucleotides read TGCAGCGCCGGCGCACGGGGACAGGCAAGCTACGAGCAGTACTTC.

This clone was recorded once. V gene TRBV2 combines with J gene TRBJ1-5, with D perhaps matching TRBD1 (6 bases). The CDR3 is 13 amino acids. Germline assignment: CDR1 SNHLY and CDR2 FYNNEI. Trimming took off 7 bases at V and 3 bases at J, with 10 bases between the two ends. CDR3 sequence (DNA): TGTGCCAGCAAAGACAGGTACAATCAGCCCCAGCATTTT. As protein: CASKDRYNQPQHF.

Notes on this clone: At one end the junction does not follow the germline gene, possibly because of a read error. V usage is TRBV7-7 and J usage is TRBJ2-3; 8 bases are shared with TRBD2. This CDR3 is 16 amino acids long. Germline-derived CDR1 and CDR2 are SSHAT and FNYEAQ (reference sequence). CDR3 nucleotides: TGTGCTAGCAGCTTACTGGCGGGGGGACCCGCAGATACGCAGTATTTT. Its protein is CASSLLAGGPADTQYF.

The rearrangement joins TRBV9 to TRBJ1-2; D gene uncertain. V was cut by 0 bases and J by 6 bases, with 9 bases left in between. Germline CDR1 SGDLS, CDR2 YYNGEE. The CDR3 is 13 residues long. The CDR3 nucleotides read TGTGCCAGCAGCGTAGCTCCTTTAAATGGCTACACCTTC. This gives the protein CASSVAPLNGYTF.

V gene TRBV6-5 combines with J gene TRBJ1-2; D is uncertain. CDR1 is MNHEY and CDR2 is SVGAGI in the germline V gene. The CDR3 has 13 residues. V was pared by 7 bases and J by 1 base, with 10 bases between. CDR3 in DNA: TGTGCCAGCACCTCCGGGTTTAACTATGGCTACACCTTC. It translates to CASTSGFNYGYTF.

The CDR3 loop is CASLGWGVGTDTQYF. The CDR3 DNA is TGTGCCAGCCTCGGTTGGGGGGTTGGGACAGATACGCAGTATTTT. The chain couples TRBV6-5 to TRBJ2-3, with D perhaps matching TRBD2 (6 bases). CDR1 MNHEY and CDR2 SVGAGI come from the germline V gene. V gave up 8 bases and J gave up 3 bases, with 18 bases separating them. The CDR3 is 15 amino acids.

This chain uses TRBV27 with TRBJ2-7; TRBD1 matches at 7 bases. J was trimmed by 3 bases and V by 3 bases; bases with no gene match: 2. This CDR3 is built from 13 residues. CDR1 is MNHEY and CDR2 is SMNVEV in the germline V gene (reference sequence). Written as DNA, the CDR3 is TGTGCCAGCAGTTTGGGACAGTTCTACGAGCAGTACTTC. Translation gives CASSLGQFYEQYF.

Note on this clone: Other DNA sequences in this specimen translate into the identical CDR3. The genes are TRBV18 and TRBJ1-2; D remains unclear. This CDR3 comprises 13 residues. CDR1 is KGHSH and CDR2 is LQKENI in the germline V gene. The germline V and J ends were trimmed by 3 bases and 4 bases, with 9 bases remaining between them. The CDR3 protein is CASSPRTGYGYTF. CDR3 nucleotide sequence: TGTGCCAGCTCACCGAGGACGGGCTATGGCTACACCTTC.

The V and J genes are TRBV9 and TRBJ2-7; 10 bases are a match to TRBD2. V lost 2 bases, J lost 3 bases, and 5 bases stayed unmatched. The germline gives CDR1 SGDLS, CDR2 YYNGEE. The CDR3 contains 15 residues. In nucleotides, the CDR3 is TGTGCCAGCAGCGTGACAACTAGCGGGGTCTACGAGCAGTACTTC. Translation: CASSVTTSGVYEQYF.

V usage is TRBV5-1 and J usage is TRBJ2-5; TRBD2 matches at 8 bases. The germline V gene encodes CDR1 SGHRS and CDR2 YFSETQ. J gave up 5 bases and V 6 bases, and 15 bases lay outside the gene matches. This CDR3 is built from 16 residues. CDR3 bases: TGCGCCAGCACCGAAGTCCCGGGACTAGAGGCCGAGACCCAGTACTTC. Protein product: CASTEVPGLEAETQYF.

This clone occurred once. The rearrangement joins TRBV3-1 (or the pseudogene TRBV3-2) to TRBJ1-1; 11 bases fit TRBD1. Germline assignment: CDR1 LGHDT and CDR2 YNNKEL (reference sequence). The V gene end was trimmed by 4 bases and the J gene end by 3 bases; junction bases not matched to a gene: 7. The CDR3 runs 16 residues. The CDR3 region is CASSRWTGGTDTEAFF. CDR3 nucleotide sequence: TGTGCCAGCAGCCGATGGACAGGGGGCACGGACACTGAAGCTTTCTTT.

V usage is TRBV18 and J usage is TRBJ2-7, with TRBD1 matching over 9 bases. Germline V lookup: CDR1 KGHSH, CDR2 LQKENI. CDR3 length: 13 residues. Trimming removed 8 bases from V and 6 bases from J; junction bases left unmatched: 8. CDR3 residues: CASVRDREAEQYF. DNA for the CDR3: TGTGCCAGCGTCCGGGACAGGGAAGCCGAGCAGTACTTC. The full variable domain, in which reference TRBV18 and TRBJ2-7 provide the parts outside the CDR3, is NAGVMQNPRHLVRRRGQEARLRCSPMKGHSHVYWYRQLPEEGLKFMVYLQKENIIDESGMPKERFSAEFPKEGPSILRIQQVVRGDSAAYFCASVRDREAEQYFGPGTRLTVT.

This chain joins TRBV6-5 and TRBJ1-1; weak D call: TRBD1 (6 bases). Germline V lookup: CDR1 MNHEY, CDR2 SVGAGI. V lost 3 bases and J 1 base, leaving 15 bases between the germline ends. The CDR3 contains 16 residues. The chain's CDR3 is CASSYPPGHSNTEAFF. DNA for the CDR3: TGTGCCAGCAGTTATCCTCCGGGACATTCGAACACTGAAGCTTTCTTT.

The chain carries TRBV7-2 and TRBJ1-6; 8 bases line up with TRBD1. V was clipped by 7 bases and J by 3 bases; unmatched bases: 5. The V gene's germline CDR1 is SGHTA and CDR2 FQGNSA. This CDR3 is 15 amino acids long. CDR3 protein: CASIIGQGYNSPLHF. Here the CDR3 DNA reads TGTGCCAGCATCATTGGACAGGGCTATAATTCACCCCTCCACTTT.